This entry is about one T cell receptor (beta chain). Its antigen is currently unknown. Germline-derived CDR1 and CDR2 are LNHDA and SQIVND (reference sequence). Trimming removed 3 bases from V and 4 bases from J; junction bases left unmatched: 8. This CDR3 contains 15 residues. This record comes from a study of T cell responses to AZD1222 COVID-19 vaccine. Points from the study as a whole: Among the donors, most were white British and more were female, and clonal diversity was possibly underestimated. Seropositive AZD1222 recipients at baseline numbered only five or six. Distributed over spike, vaccine-associated CD4 TCRs predominated at 160-218 and 743-854.

Libraries were prepared by immunoSEQ multiplex PCR; TCRdb keeps only in-frame clonotypes and omits some of them. Among 100,000 or so clones listed, about 88% were seen once. The sequence came from an adult who received the AZD1222 COVID-19 vaccine. The V and J genes are TRBV19 and TRBJ1-2, with 7 bases fitting TRBD1. The sample was peripheral blood, taken 28 days after the second AZD1222 dose. The CDR3 bases are TGTGCCAGTAGTATTGGACAGGACATCCGCTATGGCTACACCTTC. Translating gives CASSIGQDIRYGYTF. Drawing the rest from reference TRBV19 and TRBJ1-2, the complete variable domain is DGGITQSPKYLFRKEGQNVTLSCEQNLNHDAMYWYRQDPGQGLRLIYYSQIVNDFQKGDIAEGYSVSREKKESFPLTVTSAQKNPTAFYLCASSIGQDIRYGYTFGSGTRLTVV.